These T cell receptor beta chains were read from a single sample in a study of T cell clusters in autoimmune cytopenias. TCRdb derives one entry per CDR3 protein from the multiplex PCR reads, leaving out DNA. This table holds around 4,500 distinct CDR3 sequences. The sample consisted of peripheral blood. The receptors derive from a human donor with an autoimmune cytopenia or autoimmune hepatitis (not recorded which). Both conserved end residues are part of each CDR3. Size is omitted from some rows. Given values are once, few, many or a class for expanded clones.

abundance	v_gene	j_gene	CDR3aa
medium-sized	TRBV19	TRBJ2-7	CASNPSRDRPYEQYF
medium-sized	TRBV6-5	TRBJ2-2	CASSSGGAFSAGGELFF
.	TRBV6-2/TRBV6-3	TRBJ2-5	CASPGGVQTQYF
medium-sized	TRBV20-1	TRBJ1-2	CSASRGLNGYTF
medium-sized	TRBV6-1	TRBJ2-5	CASSGGGQETQYF
medium-sized	TRBV19	TRBJ2-1	CASNGWNEQFF
.	TRBV20-1	TRBJ2-4	CSARPGLDPLTKNIQYF
medium-sized	TRBV18	TRBJ1-2	CASSLVAEPGYTF
.	TRBV5-1	TRBJ1-6	CASSWEGRNSPLHF
medium-sized	TRBV5-5	TRBJ2-3	CASSYGRISTDTQYF
.	TRBV4-3	TRBJ1-1	CASSQVTSQSEAFF
.	TRBV19	TRBJ1-6	CASTLKAGGGSPLHF
.	TRBV14	TRBJ2-2	CASRSTGNTGELFF
.	TRBV28	TRBJ2-1	CASTTGAGGLGNEQFF
medium-sized	TRBV6-5	TRBJ1-1	CASSATDRANTEAFF
medium-sized	TRBV6-5	TRBJ2-7	CASSYSAQLEQYF
.	TRBV10-3	TRBJ2-5	CAISEGVPETQYF
medium-sized	TRBV30	TRBJ2-7	CAWSVGGEQYF
.	TRBV7-9	TRBJ2-6	CASSPSGIPGANVLTF
medium-sized	TRBV6-5	TRBJ2-3	CASSSGQGRDTQYF
medium-sized	TRBV6-5	TRBJ2-1	CASSYSGAARYNEQFF
medium-sized	TRBV27	TRBJ2-1	CASSFGGSYNEQFF
.	TRBV12-3/TRBV12-4	TRBJ2-1	CASSGDRSNEQFF
.	TRBV7-2	TRBJ2-1	CASSSLAGRGNEQFF
.	TRBV20-1	TRBJ2-6	CSARDAGGGANVLTF
.	TRBV19	TRBJ2-6	CARRRKGENGRTF
.	TRBV5-1	TRBJ1-3	CASSLGNSGNTIYF
.	TRBV14	TRBJ1-1	CASSRSGGTTEAFF
medium-sized	TRBV27	TRBJ2-7	CASSPDTGGYEQYF
.	TRBV20-1	TRBJ1-2	CSAKGPGQANYGYTF
.	TRBV28	TRBJ2-7	CASSVAGAPYEQYF
medium-sized	TRBV5-6	TRBJ2-1	CASSLAFLGDNEQFF
.	TRBV27	TRBJ1-3	CASSYRGTSGNTIYF
medium-sized	TRBV12-3/TRBV12-4	TRBJ2-5	CASSLSYRDSQETQYF
medium-sized	TRBV6-1	TRBJ2-4	CASSETPKNIQYF
.	TRBV18	TRBJ1-2	CASSPGQGKVGGYTF
medium-sized	TRBV6-6	TRBJ2-7	CASSYDLTGEQYF
.	TRBV4-3	TRBJ1-2	CASSFPDRAGYTF
medium-sized	TRBV29-1	TRBJ1-1	CSVEVYRSGAFF
medium-sized	TRBV18	TRBJ2-2	CASSPWVNTGELFF
medium-sized	TRBV6-1	TRBJ2-3	CASSGHRTSGSTDTQYF
.	TRBV7-6	TRBJ2-1	CASSSGLLGGLGGEQFF
medium-sized	TRBV19	TRBJ2-2	CASSSRLAGATGELFF
.	TRBV11-2	TRBJ2-1	CASGGGIGNEQFF
medium-sized	TRBV6-6	TRBJ1-4	CASRLQNFNEKLFF
.	TRBV6-2/TRBV6-3	TRBJ1-1	CASIGATNTEAFF
medium-sized	TRBV6-5	TRBJ1-3	CASSLGTGPPGNTIYF
medium-sized	TRBV19	TRBJ2-5	CASSIVLGPETQYF
.	TRBV12-3/TRBV12-4	TRBJ2-3	CASRETGPATDTQYF
.	TRBV7-3	TRBJ1-1	CASSQGHSTEAFF
medium-sized	TRBV6-5	TRBJ2-5	CASGGLARTQYF
.	TRBV5-6	TRBJ1-3	CASSLVPANTIYF
.	TRBV10-1	TRBJ2-2	CASKDRGEGRAGELFF